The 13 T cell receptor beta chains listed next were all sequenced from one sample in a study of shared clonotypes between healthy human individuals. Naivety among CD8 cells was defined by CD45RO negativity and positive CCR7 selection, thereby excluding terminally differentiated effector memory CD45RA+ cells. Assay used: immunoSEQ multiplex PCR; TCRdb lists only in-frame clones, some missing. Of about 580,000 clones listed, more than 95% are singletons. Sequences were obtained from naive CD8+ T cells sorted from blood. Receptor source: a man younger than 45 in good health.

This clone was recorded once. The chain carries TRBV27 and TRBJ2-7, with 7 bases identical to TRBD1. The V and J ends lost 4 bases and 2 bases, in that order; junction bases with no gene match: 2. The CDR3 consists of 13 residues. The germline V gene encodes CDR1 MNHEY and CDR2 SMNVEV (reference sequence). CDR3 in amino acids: CASSWTGAYEQYF. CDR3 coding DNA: TGTGCCAGCAGTTGGACAGGAGCCTACGAGCAGTACTTC.

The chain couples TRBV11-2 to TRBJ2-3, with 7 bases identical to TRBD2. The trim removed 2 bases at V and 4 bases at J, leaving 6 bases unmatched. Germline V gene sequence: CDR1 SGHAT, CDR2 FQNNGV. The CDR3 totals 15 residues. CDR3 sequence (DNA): TGTGCCAGCAGCTTAATTATAGGACTAGCAGATACGCAGTATTTT. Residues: CASSLIIGLADTQYF.

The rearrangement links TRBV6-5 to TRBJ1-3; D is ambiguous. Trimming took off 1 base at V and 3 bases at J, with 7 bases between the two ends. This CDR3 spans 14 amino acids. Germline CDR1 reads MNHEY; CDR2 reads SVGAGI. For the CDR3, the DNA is TGTGCCAGCAGTTACTTTGGGAGTGGAAACACCATATATTTT. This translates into CASSYFGSGNTIYF.

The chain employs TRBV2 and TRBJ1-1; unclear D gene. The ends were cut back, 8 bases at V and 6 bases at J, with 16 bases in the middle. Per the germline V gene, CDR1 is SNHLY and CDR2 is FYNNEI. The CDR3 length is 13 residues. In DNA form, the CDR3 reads TGTGCCAGCGGCCTAGTATTGCGCGCTGAAGCTTTCTTT. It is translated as CASGLVLRAEAFF.

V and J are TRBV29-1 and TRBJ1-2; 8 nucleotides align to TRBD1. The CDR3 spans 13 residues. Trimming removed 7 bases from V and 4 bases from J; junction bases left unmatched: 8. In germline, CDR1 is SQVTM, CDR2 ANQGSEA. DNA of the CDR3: TGCAGCGGAGGACAGGGCGAGCCCTATGGCTACACCTTC. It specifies CSGGQGEPYGYTF.

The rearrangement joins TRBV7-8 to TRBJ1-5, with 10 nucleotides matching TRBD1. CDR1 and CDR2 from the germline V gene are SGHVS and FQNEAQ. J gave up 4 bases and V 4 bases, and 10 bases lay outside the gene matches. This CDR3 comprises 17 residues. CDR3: CASSSAGQGFRNQPQHF. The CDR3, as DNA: TGTGCCAGCAGCTCTGCGGGACAGGGGTTTCGAAATCAGCCCCAGCATTTT.

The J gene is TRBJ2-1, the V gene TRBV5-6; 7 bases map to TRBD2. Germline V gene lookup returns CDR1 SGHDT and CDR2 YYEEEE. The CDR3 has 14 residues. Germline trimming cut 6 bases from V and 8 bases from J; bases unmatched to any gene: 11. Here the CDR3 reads CASTWGGVLDEQFF. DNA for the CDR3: TGTGCCAGCACCTGGGGAGGGGTTTTGGATGAGCAGTTCTTC.

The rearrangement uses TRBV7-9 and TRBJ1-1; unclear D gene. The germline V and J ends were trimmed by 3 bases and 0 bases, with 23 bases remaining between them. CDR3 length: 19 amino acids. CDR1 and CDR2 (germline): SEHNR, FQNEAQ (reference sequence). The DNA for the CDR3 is TGTGCCAGCAGCTTGCCTATTATTAAAGTGGCACAGATGAACACTGAAGCTTTCTTT. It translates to CASSLPIIKVAQMNTEAFF.

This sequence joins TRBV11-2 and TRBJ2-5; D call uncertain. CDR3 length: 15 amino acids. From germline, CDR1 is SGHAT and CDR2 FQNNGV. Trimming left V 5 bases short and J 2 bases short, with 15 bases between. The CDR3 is CASSKYRLAQETQYF. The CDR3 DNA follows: TGTGCCAGCAGCAAATACCGACTCGCTCAAGAGACCCAGTACTTC.

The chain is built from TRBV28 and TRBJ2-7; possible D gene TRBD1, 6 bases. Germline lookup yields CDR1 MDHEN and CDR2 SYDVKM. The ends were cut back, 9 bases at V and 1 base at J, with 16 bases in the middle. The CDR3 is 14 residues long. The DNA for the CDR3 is TGTGCCAGTCAAGACAGGAGTCTATCCTACGAGCAGTACTTC. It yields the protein CASQDRSLSYEQYF.

CDR3 sequence reads: CASSISGGGLNEQFF. In DNA, the CDR3 is TGTGCCAGCAGTATTAGCGGAGGCGGATTAAATGAGCAGTTCTTC. J is TRBJ2-1 and V is TRBV27, with a tentative D call TRBD2 (6 bases). V was clipped by 5 bases and J by 7 bases, with 18 bases between them. The CDR3 spans 15 residues. The germline CDR1 and CDR2 sequences are MNHEY and SMNVEV (reference sequence).

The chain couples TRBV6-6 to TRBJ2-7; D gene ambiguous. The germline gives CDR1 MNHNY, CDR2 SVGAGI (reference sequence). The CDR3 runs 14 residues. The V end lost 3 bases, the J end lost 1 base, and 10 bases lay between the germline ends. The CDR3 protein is CASSYRYRSYEQYF. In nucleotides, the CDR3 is TGTGCCAGCAGTTATCGGTACCGTTCCTACGAGCAGTACTTC.

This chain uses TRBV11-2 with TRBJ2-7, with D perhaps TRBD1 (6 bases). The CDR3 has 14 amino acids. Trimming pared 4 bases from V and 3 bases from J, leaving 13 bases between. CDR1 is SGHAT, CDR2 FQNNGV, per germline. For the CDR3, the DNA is TGTGCCAGCAGCTCCCGGGACAATGACTACGAGCAGTACTTC. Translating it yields CASSSRDNDYEQYF.